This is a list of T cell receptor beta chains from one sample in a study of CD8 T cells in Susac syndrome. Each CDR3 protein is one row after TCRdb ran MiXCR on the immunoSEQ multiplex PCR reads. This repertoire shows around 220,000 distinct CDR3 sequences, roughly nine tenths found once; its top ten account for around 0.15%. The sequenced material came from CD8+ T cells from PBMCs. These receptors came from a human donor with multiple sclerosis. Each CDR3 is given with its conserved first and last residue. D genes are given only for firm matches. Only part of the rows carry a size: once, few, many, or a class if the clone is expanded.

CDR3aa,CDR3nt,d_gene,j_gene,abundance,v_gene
CACRELAGTYNEQFF,TGTGCCTGCCGAGAGCTAGCGGGGACTTACAATGAGCAGTTCTTC,TRBD2,TRBJ2-1,once,TRBV30
CASSPTGTGAYEQYF,TGTGCCAGCAGCCCCACCGGGACAGGCGCTTACGAGCAGTACTTC,TRBD1,TRBJ2-7,-,TRBV9
CASSFGRIKTRANVLTF,TGTGCCAGCAGTTTCGGCAGAATAAAAACGAGGGCCAACGTCCTGACTTTC,-,TRBJ2-6,once,TRBV12-3/TRBV12-4
CASSLGLVTGEQYF,TGTGCCAGCAGCTTGGGACTAGTGACGGGCGAGCAGTACTTC,-,TRBJ2-7,-,TRBV5-4
CASSVEDSNQPQHF,TGTGCCAGCAGCGTAGAGGACAGCAATCAGCCCCAGCATTTT,-,TRBJ1-5,-,TRBV9
CASSQDPPTVDGTYEQYF,TGCGCCAGCAGCCAAGATCCGCCGACAGTAGATGGAACCTACGAGCAGTACTTC,-,TRBJ2-7,-,TRBV4-1
CASSVGSGGGDEQFF,TGTGCCAGCAGCGTAGGAAGCGGGGGCGGAGATGAGCAGTTCTTC,TRBD2,TRBJ2-1,-,TRBV9
CASSLGQGFTEAFF,TGTGCCAGCAGCTTGGGACAGGGTTTCACTGAAGCTTTCTTT,TRBD1,TRBJ1-1,few,TRBV7-9
CASSTAGTHSYEQYF,TGTGCCAGCAGCACCGCCGGGACGCACTCCTACGAGCAGTACTTC,-,TRBJ2-7,-,TRBV13
CSVEGGTQYF,TGCAGCGTTGAAGGCGGGACCCAGTACTTC,-,TRBJ2-5,-,TRBV29-1
CASSVNLWGGNTIYF,TGTGCCAGCAGCGTAAACCTCTGGGGAGGAAACACCATATATTTT,-,TRBJ1-3,-,TRBV9
CASSLRQGEVYEQYF,TGTGCCAGCAGCCTTAGACAGGGGGAAGTCTACGAGCAGTACTTC,TRBD1,TRBJ2-7,-,TRBV11-1
CASSGTQGDGYTF,TGCGCCAGCAGCGGGACACAGGGCGATGGCTACACCTTC,-,TRBJ1-2,-,TRBV5-1
CASSQGTGTEAFF,TGCGCCAGCAGCCAAGGGACGGGAACTGAAGCTTTCTTT,-,TRBJ1-1,-,TRBV4-3
CASSLRWGYGYTF,TGTGCCAGCAGTTTAAGGTGGGGATACGGCTACACCTTC,-,TRBJ1-2,-,TRBV27
CASSYLNEQFF,TGTGCCAGCAGTTACCTCAATGAGCAGTTCTTC,-,TRBJ2-1,-,TRBV6-6
CASSFRDLRSGETQYF,TGTGCCAGCAGCTTCCGGGACCTTCGGAGCGGGGAGACCCAGTACTTC,-,TRBJ2-5,-,TRBV5-4
CASSWPQEQSLTDTQYF,TGCGCCAGCAGCTGGCCCCAGGAACAGAGCCTCACAGATACGCAGTATTTT,-,TRBJ2-3,-,TRBV5-1
CASSPPLTRDTEAFF,TGTGCCAGCTCACCTCCGCTCACTCGGGACACTGAAGCTTTCTTT,-,TRBJ1-1,-,TRBV18
CASSLFPGQDQPQHF,TGTGCCAGCAGCTTATTCCCGGGTCAGGATCAGCCCCAGCATTTT,-,TRBJ1-5,-,TRBV7-6
CASSQGRQGNSPLHF,TGTGCCAGCAGCCAGGGTCGACAGGGGAATTCACCCCTCCACTTT,TRBD1,TRBJ1-6,-,TRBV4-2
CASSFGQGNTGELFF,TGTGCCAGCAGCTTTGGACAGGGTAACACCGGGGAGCTGTTTTTT,TRBD1,TRBJ2-2,-,TRBV5-6
CASSLRMGSNQPQHF,TGTGCCAGCAGCTTGAGGATGGGAAGCAATCAGCCCCAGCATTTT,-,TRBJ1-5,-,TRBV5-6
CSARVPEPTGRSSYEQYF,TGCAGTGCTAGAGTGCCCGAACCGACAGGGCGCAGCTCCTACGAGCAGTACTTC,TRBD1,TRBJ2-7,-,TRBV20-1
CASRRMTGTVSYEQYF,TGTGCCAGCAGGAGAATGACAGGGACGGTGTCCTACGAGCAGTACTTC,TRBD1,TRBJ2-7,-,TRBV27
CASSQDATGGIALNYGYTF,TGCGCCAGCAGCCAAGATGCCACGGGGGGTATCGCCCTAAACTATGGCTACACCTTC,-,TRBJ1-2,-,TRBV4-3
CASRDWGDLQQETQYF,TGTGCCAGCAGGGACTGGGGGGACCTACAGCAAGAGACCCAGTACTTC,-,TRBJ2-5,once,TRBV6-2/TRBV6-3
CASSLAGVAKGTEAFF,TGCGCCAGCAGCTTAGCGGGTGTAGCCAAGGGCACTGAAGCTTTCTTT,-,TRBJ1-1,-,TRBV5-1
CSALADHTDTQYF,TGCAGTGCCCTGGCAGACCACACAGATACGCAGTATTTT,-,TRBJ2-3,-,TRBV20-1
CASSQTRDSSYEQYF,TGCGCCAGCAGCCAAACCCGGGACAGCTCCTACGAGCAGTACTTC,TRBD1,TRBJ2-7,-,TRBV4-3
CASSLPSGGAGELFF,TGTGCCAGCAGCTTACCGAGCGGGGGGGCCGGGGAGCTGTTTTTT,TRBD2,TRBJ2-2,once,TRBV9
CASSPSPPYETLPTGELFF,TGTGCCAGCAGCCCTTCCCCCCCATACGAAACTCTCCCCACCGGGGAGCTGTTTTTT,-,TRBJ2-2,-,TRBV13
CASSLDPGGYYGYTF,TGTGCCAGCAGTTTGGACCCAGGAGGTTACTATGGCTACACCTTC,-,TRBJ1-2,-,TRBV27
CASSGGSGNQPQHF,TGTGCCAGCAGTGGGGGGTCAGGGAATCAGCCCCAGCATTTT,-,TRBJ1-5,-,TRBV2
CASSLVAGHYNEQFF,TGTGCCAGCAGCTTAGTAGCGGGGCACTACAATGAGCAGTTCTTC,TRBD2,TRBJ2-1,-,TRBV7-2
CASSLETRAPGDTQYF,TGTGCCAGCAGCTTAGAGACCAGGGCCCCCGGGGATACGCAGTATTTT,-,TRBJ2-3,-,TRBV11-2
CASSPQSRPGELFF,TGTGCCAGCAGCCCCCAGAGCCGACCCGGGGAGCTGTTTTTT,-,TRBJ2-2,-,TRBV7-9
CASSLGGQQETQYF,TGTGCCAGCAGTTTAGGTGGCCAGCAAGAGACCCAGTACTTC,-,TRBJ2-5,-,TRBV12-3/TRBV12-4
CASSPKDRGGTGELFF,TGTGCCAGCAGCCCCAAGGACAGAGGCGGCACCGGGGAGCTGTTTTTT,-,TRBJ2-2,once,TRBV9
CASSPGTGFSLHF,TGTGCCAGCAGCCCTGGGACAGGCTTTAGCCTCCACTTT,TRBD1,TRBJ1-6,-,TRBV7-9
CASSQDDLTHNYGYTF,TGCGCCAGCAGCCAGGACGATTTGACGCATAACTATGGCTACACCTTC,-,TRBJ1-2,-,TRBV4-3
CASSLRGNTGELFF,TGTGCCAGCAGCTTGCGCGGGAACACCGGGGAGCTGTTTTTT,-,TRBJ2-2,few,TRBV5-8
CASSSGMAYNEQFF,TGTGCCAGCAGTTCAGGGATGGCCTACAATGAGCAGTTCTTC,-,TRBJ2-1,-,TRBV27
CSASSGTSGRWDTQYF,TGCAGTGCTAGCTCCGGGACTAGCGGGAGATGGGATACGCAGTATTTT,TRBD2,TRBJ2-3,-,TRBV20-1
CSARGRSSYEQYF,TGCAGTGCTAGGGGACGGAGCTCCTACGAGCAGTACTTC,-,TRBJ2-7,-,TRBV20-1
CASRTTLGWPNSYEQYF,TGTGCCAGCAGGACGACTTTGGGGTGGCCGAACTCCTACGAGCAGTACTTC,-,TRBJ2-7,-,TRBV6-1
CASSTTSGGDYNEQFF,TGTGCCAGCAGTACTACTAGCGGGGGGGACTACAATGAGCAGTTCTTC,TRBD2,TRBJ2-1,-,TRBV6-4
CASSLPPGRTDQPQHF,TGTGCCAGTAGTCTTCCCCCCGGACGGACCGACCAGCCCCAGCATTTT,-,TRBJ1-5,-,TRBV19
CASTRWGGSNQPQHF,TGTGCCAGCACCCGGTGGGGGGGTAGCAATCAGCCCCAGCATTTT,-,TRBJ1-5,-,TRBV2
CATVTGLSTDTQYF,TGTGCCACCGTAACGGGGTTGTCTACAGATACGCAGTATTTT,-,TRBJ2-3,-,TRBV21-1
CASSLGVNYGYTF,TGTGCCAGCAGTTTGGGTGTTAACTATGGCTACACCTTC,-,TRBJ1-2,few,TRBV27
CASSLVTGSAYEQYF,TGTGCCAGCAGCTTAGTCACCGGCAGTGCCTACGAGCAGTACTTC,-,TRBJ2-7,few,TRBV7-9
CASSPGGGNQPQHF,TGTGCCAGCAGCCCCGGCGGGGGCAATCAGCCCCAGCATTTT,-,TRBJ1-5,-,TRBV7-9
CASSKVRTLDEQYF,TGTGCCAGCAGCAAAGTTAGGACACTTGACGAGCAGTACTTC,-,TRBJ2-7,-,TRBV21-1
CASSFPLGTGLYEQYF,TGTGCCAGCAGCTTTCCCCTGGGGACAGGGCTCTACGAGCAGTACTTC,TRBD1,TRBJ2-7,-,TRBV7-9
CASSYSGAGDYYNEQFF,TGTGCCAGCAGTTATTCGGGCGCAGGGGACTACTACAATGAGCAGTTCTTC,-,TRBJ2-1,-,TRBV6-5
CASSPGLAGGHLNNEQFF,TGTGCCAGCAGCCCCGGACTAGCGGGGGGCCATTTAAACAATGAGCAGTTCTTC,TRBD2,TRBJ2-1,-,TRBV3-1
CASSHPTSSDSSYEQYF,TGTGCCAGCAGCCACCCAACTTCTAGCGATAGCTCCTACGAGCAGTACTTC,-,TRBJ2-7,-,TRBV14
CASSQVTQYF,TGCGCCAGCAGTCAGGTTACGCAGTATTTT,-,TRBJ2-3,-,TRBV23-1
CASSLMGPSYGYTF,TGTGCCAGCAGTTTAATGGGTCCGTCCTATGGCTACACCTTC,-,TRBJ1-2,-,TRBV12-3/TRBV12-4